The 6 T cell receptor beta chains below were found in one sample sequenced in a study of PD-1 blockade in classical Hodgkin lymphoma. Autologous stem cell transplantation was followed by relapse in every patient, and brentuximab vedotin exposure varied. Produced via immunoSEQ multiplex PCR; TCRdb's table is partial and in-frame only. This table holds roughly 25,000 clones, roughly four fifths found once. This material consisted of peripheral blood mononuclear cells (PBMCs), taken before the second cycle of nivolumab. These receptors all come from a human donor with classical Hodgkin lymphoma.

The V and J genes are TRBV30 and TRBJ1-2, with D unresolved. The CDR3 loop spans 12 amino acids. Germline V CDR1 and CDR2: GTSNPN, SVGIG (reference sequence). V gave up 3 bases and J gave up 8 bases, with 13 bases separating them. CDR3 protein: CAWRDNSRGYTF. The CDR3 DNA reads TGTGCCTGGAGGGATAACAGTCGGGGCTACACCTTC.

This clone has a single count. V is TRBV5-4 and J is TRBJ2-1; D is tentatively TRBD1 or TRBD2 (5 bases each). The CDR3 is 16 amino acids. Trimming took 4 bases from V and 4 from J, leaving 18 bases between them. From germline, CDR1 is SGHNT and CDR2 YYREEE (reference sequence). The CDR3 loop reads CASSNGTRVRYNEQFF. As DNA, the CDR3 is TGTGCCAGCAGCAACGGGACCAGGGTTCGATACAATGAGCAGTTCTTC.

The V gene is TRBV2, the J gene TRBJ1-5; 8 nucleotides line up with TRBD1. This CDR3 is built from 15 residues. Germline V gene lookup returns CDR1 SNHLY and CDR2 FYNNEI. J was trimmed by 4 bases and V by 4 bases; bases with no gene match: 6. CDR3 DNA sequence: TGTGCCAGCAGTGCACGGACAGGGCTTAATCAGCCCCAGCATTTT. It codes for CASSARTGLNQPQHF.

This clone was counted between two and nine times. The gene calls are TRBV7-9 and TRBJ1-2; D is perhaps TRBD1 (5 bases). CDR1 and CDR2 from the germline V gene are SEHNR and FQNEAQ (reference sequence). V lost 4 bases to trimming and J lost 3 bases, with 15 bases between them. The CDR3 runs 15 residues. CDR3 DNA: TGTGCCAGCAGCTCCTCAATGGGGGTGGACTATGGCTACACCTTC. Encoded protein: CASSSSMGVDYGYTF.

This clone was observed a handful of times. V and J are TRBV7-3 and TRBJ2-3; D call uncertain. The V gene's germline CDR1 is SGHTA and CDR2 FQGTGA. Trimming removed 4 bases at V and 5 bases at J, with 7 bases between. This CDR3 contains 12 residues. CDR3 region: CASSSPGDTQYF. CDR3 DNA sequence: TGTGCCAGCAGCTCCCCAGGAGATACGCAGTATTTT. The complete variable domain, with remaining parts taken from reference TRBV7-3 and TRBJ2-3, reads GAGVSQTPSNKVTEKGKYVELRCDPISGHTALYWYRQSLGQGPEFLIYFQGTGAADDSGLPNDRFFAVRPEGSVSTLKIQRTERGDSAVYLCASSSPGDTQYFGPGTRLTVL.

The chain couples TRBV19 to TRBJ2-3; tentative D call: TRBD1 (6 bases). Per germline, CDR1 LNHDA and CDR2 SQIVND (reference sequence). The CDR3 runs 13 residues. Trimming took 4 bases from V and 6 from J, leaving 11 bases between them. The CDR3 loop is CASSNDRHDTQYF. The DNA of the CDR3 is TGTGCCAGTAGTAACGACAGGCACGATACGCAGTATTTT.